The sequence of this T cell receptor beta chain was determined in a study of blood T cell repertoires in COVID-19. Study-wide background: Acute and convalescent COVID-19 specimens originated in the United States, Italy and Spain. The analysed material was cDNA or gDNA that came from T cells, B-cell-depleted T cells, or PBMCs.

Per the study methods: Reference gene primer amplification gave estimated nucleated cell counts. Assay used: immunoSEQ multiplex PCR; TCRdb lists only in-frame clones, some missing. V, J and clone size are taken as reported in that table, and D and trimming were inferred from the DNA itself. Here the sample spans about 300,000 clones, approximately 89% being singletons. It was during active infection that Seattle patients were enrolled and then longitudinally followed. Germline V gene lookup returns CDR1 SGHRS and CDR2 YFSETQ. Trimming stripped 3 bases from V and 2 bases from J, with 16 bases between. CDR3 length: 16 residues.

The TCR comes from a woman aged 25 to 45 with COVID-19, enrolled during active disease. Source material: peripheral blood. The chain combines TRBV5-1 with TRBJ2-3, with D perhaps matching TRBD2 (6 bases). The CDR3 coding sequence is TGCGCCAGCAGCTGGGCGGGGAGTAGGTCCACAGATACGCAGTATTTT. Amino acid sequence: CASSWAGSRSTDTQYF.